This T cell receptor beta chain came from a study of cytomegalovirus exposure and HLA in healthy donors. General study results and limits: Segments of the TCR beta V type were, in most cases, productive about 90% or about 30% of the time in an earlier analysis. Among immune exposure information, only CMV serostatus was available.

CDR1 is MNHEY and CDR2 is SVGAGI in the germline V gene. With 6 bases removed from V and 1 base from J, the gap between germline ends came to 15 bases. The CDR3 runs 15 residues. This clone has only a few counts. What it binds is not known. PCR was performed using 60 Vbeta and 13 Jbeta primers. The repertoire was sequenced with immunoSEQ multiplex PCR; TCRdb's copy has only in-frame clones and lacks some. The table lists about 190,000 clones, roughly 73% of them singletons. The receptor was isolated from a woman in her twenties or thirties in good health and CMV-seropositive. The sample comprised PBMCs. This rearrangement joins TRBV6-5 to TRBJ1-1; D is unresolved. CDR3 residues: CASSGPSRGNTEAFF. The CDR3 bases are TGTGCCAGCAGCGGACCCTCTCGGGGGAACACTGAAGCTTTCTTT.